Listed below are T cell receptor beta chains from one sample, sequenced in a study of cytomegalovirus exposure and HLA in healthy donors. TCRdb's copy holds only in-frame clones and misses some; the assay was immunoSEQ multiplex PCR. This sample has 150,000 or so clones, with approximately 80% found just once. The sequenced sample consisted of PBMCs. The receptors shown here come from a man aged 50-60 years in good health and CMV-seropositive. CDR3s include the opening cysteine and the closing phenylalanine or tryptophan. A D gene is named only where the DNA matches it firmly. Expanded clones are given a class, and other clones once, few, many or no size at all.

>-|TRBV5-1|-|TRBJ1-5
TGCGCCAGCAGCTTGGGGACAGATAGCAATCAGCCCCAGCATTTT
CASSLGTDSNQPQHF
>-|TRBV5-4|TRBD1|TRBJ2-5
TGTGCCAGCAGCCCTCCCACAGGGGGGTTGGAGACCCAGTACTTC
CASSPPTGGLETQYF
>-|TRBV6-5|TRBD2|TRBJ2-7
TGTGCCAGCAGTTACCCCGGACTAGAGAACGAGCAGTACTTC
CASSYPGLENEQYF
>-|TRBV28|TRBD1|TRBJ2-4
TGTGCCAGCAGTTTGGTGGGACAGGCCAGAAACATTCAGTACTTC
CASSLVGQARNIQYF
>-|TRBV14|TRBD2|TRBJ2-1
TGTGCCAGCAGCCAAGATCCCCCGGGACTAGCGGGAGTTGAGCAGTTCTTC
CASSQDPPGLAGVEQFF
>-|TRBV19|-|TRBJ1-5
TGTGCCAGTAGTAATGGGGCTGGTCGCAATCAGCCCCAGCATTTT
CASSNGAGRNQPQHF
>-|TRBV25-1|-|TRBJ1-1
TGTGCCAGCAGTGATGGTCCTTTAGTGAAGGCTTTCTTT
CASSDGPLVKAFF
>-|TRBV7-8|TRBD1|TRBJ1-3
TGTGCCAGCAGCCCCGGACAGGGTGGAAACACCATATATTTT
CASSPGQGGNTIYF
>-|TRBV25-1|-|TRBJ1-1
TGTGCCAGCAGTGACAGAACGGGGAACACTGAAGCTTTCTTT
CASSDRTGNTEAFF
>once|TRBV10-2|-|TRBJ1-1
TGCGCCAGCAGTCATCTGAACACTGAAGCTTTCTTT
CASSHLNTEAFF
>-|TRBV6-6|-|TRBJ1-1
TGTGCCATACGGGGAGGCACTGAAGCTTTCTTT
CAIRGGTEAFF
>-|TRBV29-1|-|TRBJ2-5
TGCAGCGTTAAGGGGTCGTGGGAGACCCAGTACTTC
CSVKGSWETQYF
>few|TRBV10-1|TRBD1|TRBJ1-1
TGCGCCAGCAGCTCCGGGACAGGCGCCAACACTGAAGCTTTCTTT
CASSSGTGANTEAFF
>-|TRBV5-5|-|TRBJ2-7
TGTGCCAGCAGCTTGGAGGCAGGGATCTACGAGCAGTACTTC
CASSLEAGIYEQYF
>-|TRBV5-4|TRBD2|TRBJ2-2
TGTGCCAGCAGCCGGAGGGGTAGCGGGACTATCACCGGGGAGCTGTTTTTT
CASSRRGSGTITGELFF
>once|TRBV5-6|-|TRBJ1-2
TGTGCCAGCAGCTCCACAAGGGAGGGAGGCTATGGCTACACCTTC
CASSSTREGGYGYTF
>-|TRBV18|TRBD2|TRBJ2-1
TGTGCCAGCTCACCAAGGTCTAGCGGGTACAATGAGCAGTTCTTC
CASSPRSSGYNEQFF
>-|TRBV7-3|-|TRBJ1-2
TGTGCCAGCAGCCCGGGGGGGCGACAGGCCGAATTCTATGGCTACACCTTC
CASSPGGRQAEFYGYTF
>-|TRBV5-5|-|TRBJ1-2
TGTGCCAGCAGCCTGACAGCCACCTATGGCTACACCTTC
CASSLTATYGYTF
>-|TRBV7-9|-|TRBJ1-4
TGTGCCAGCAGCCTGGAAGAAGGGGCGCGGGAAAAACTGTTTTTT
CASSLEEGAREKLFF
>-|TRBV2|-|TRBJ2-5
TGTGCCAGTGCACGGGGGGCCCTAGAGACCCAGTACTTC
CASARGALETQYF
>-|TRBV11-2|-|TRBJ2-3
TGTGCCAGCAGCTTAGATTACTACACAGATACGCAGTATTTT
CASSLDYYTDTQYF
>-|TRBV27|TRBD1|TRBJ1-2
TGTGCCAGCAGTACAGGGGTTGAAAGAGAAGGCTACACCTTC
CASSTGVEREGYTF
>-|TRBV19|-|TRBJ2-1
TGTGCCAGTACGCCGCGGGGTTTCTACAATGAGCAGTTCTTC
CASTPRGFYNEQFF
>-|TRBV28|-|TRBJ1-1
TGTGCCAGCAGTCCAATGACTGAAGCTTTCTTT
CASSPMTEAFF
>-|TRBV7-9|TRBD1|TRBJ1-2
TGTGCCAGCAGCCCACGAGGTGCGGGACAGGACTATGGCTACACCTTC
CASSPRGAGQDYGYTF
>-|TRBV5-4|TRBD1|TRBJ1-1
TGTGCCAGCAGCTGGGACAGGCTAAACACTGAAGCTTTCTTT
CASSWDRLNTEAFF
>-|TRBV7-3|TRBD2|TRBJ2-3
TGTGCCAGCAGCTTAAAGACTAGCGGGGGTAGCACAGATACGCAGTATTTT
CASSLKTSGGSTDTQYF